This TCR beta chain was captured by sequencing in a study of shared clonotypes between healthy human individuals (TCRdb year 2020). Regarding the study in general: The cohort included three men and a couple of women between 18 and 49 years of age. Per donor, three plates each were used for CD4 naive and CD4 memory, two for CD8 naive, and one for CD8 memory. Blood TCR repertoires of a handful of healthy adults were deeply sequenced to estimate repertoire size and the extent of clonotype sharing between individuals. To increase sequencing depth and limit assay-specific biases, TCR repertoire library preparation and sequencing were carried out by different laboratories using diverse techniques. Each donor's leukapheresis produced roughly between roughly 0.94 and 9.5 billion PBMCs.

The donors were healthy, HIV-negative adults with no recently reported acute infections or vaccinations. All donors were Caucasian adults living in Nashville, Tennessee, USA. Magnetic negative selection was used to enrich CD4+ T cells, after which naive cells were positively selected on CD45RA and the negative fraction became the memory subset. Blood was collected by leukapheresis, and PBMCs were isolated by Ficoll-Histopaque density gradient centrifugation and then cryopreserved in liquid nitrogen vapor phase. Analytical flow cytometry was used to check the purity and quantity of each magnetically sorted T cell population. Genomic DNA was isolated from each sorted fraction and quantified by UV absorbance on a Nanodrop 2000c. The junction carries 16 bases between V and J, which are trimmed by 4 bases and 2 bases respectively. The germline V gene sets CDR1 to SGHRS and CDR2 to YFSETQ. The CDR3 has 15 amino acids, counting the end cysteine and phenylalanine. Of all the DNA, just the CDR3 is kept, 45 bases in frame from base 1.

Using the deep immunoSEQ assay, multiplex PCR amplified TCR CDR3 regions from genomic DNA. For each cell subset, the extracted genomic DNA was distributed evenly across all wells of several immunoSEQ 96-well plates, and each plate served as one replicate. For sorted subsets, approximately 210 ng genomic DNA, equal to about 30,000 T cell genomes, was loaded into each replicate PCR. Purified libraries were measured with a Qubit 3.0 fluorometer, size-checked on a Bioanalyzer 2100, and measured again with the KAPA Library Quantification kit. Every immunoSEQ 96-well plate was sequenced on a separate single-read 150-cycle Illumina NextSeq 550 flow cell. In the authors' own workflow: Because only junctional sequences without quality scores were contained in the immunoSEQ output, filtering matching that applied to full-length reads could not be performed. Sequences were annotated with PyIR, a Python wrapper for IgBLAST v1.9, using IMGT germline references to assign V/J genes and CDR3. Any read was removed if the V/J assignment was weak (E-value above 1e-6), the CDR3 was missing, or the read contained stop codons, out-of-frame junctions, or ambiguous translated residues. V3J clonotypes were defined as sequences sharing an identical inferred V gene, J gene, and CDR3 amino acid sequence. To compute the percentage overlap between repertoires, the number of shared unique clonotypes was divided by the size of the smaller repertoire. Three approaches were used to assess repertoire richness: RTK rarefaction, the Chao1 estimator, and Recon v2.1 estimates of unobserved clonotypes. OLGA was used to compute generation probabilities for all TCRbeta clonotypes that the gDNA method yielded from several donors. What TCRdb holds here is the immuneACCESS table cut down to in-frame rearrangements. Part of the clones is not present; checked against another copy, under half of the missing clones reflect an unresolved V gene, and the others are unexplained. The D gene and trimming were derived from the DNA, and the V and J assignments and clone size from that table. A total of about 2 million clones appear in this sample, roughly 94% of them only once. The leading ten clones occupy 0.1% to 0.15% of the sample.

About this clone itself: Its target antigen remains unknown. It has no much larger one-base neighbor in the sample; base qualities were not kept.

What the work shows at the level of the full study, not this receptor alone: Higher generation probabilities were observed for clonotypes shared by all four sorted-subset donors than for non-shared clonotypes. Because the study included only a small number of donors, the genetic and exposure-history diversity represented was limited. Sampling was limited to blood, and TCR repertoires in tissue likely differ from TCR repertoires in blood. Pairwise subsampling led to the expectation that sequencing depth would affect the degree of clonotype sharing among donors. About 5% of naive CD4, 3% to 3.5% of naive CD8, 2.3% of memory CD4, and around 0.42% of memory CD8 clonotypes were shared across several donors. Naive subsets generally had larger estimated clonotype richness than memory subsets. Incomplete sequencing was indicated by rarefaction of sorted-subset datasets, despite the large sequencing depth.

This sequence was found in a man younger than 35 in good health. The rearrangement combines TRBV5-1 with TRBJ2-7; a weak D assignment points to TRBD1 (7 bases agree). Sequencing used naive CD4+ T cells sorted from blood. The meaning of the sample's cell subset or site label: CD45RA+ positively selected. The CDR3 has the sequence CASSRGSGQTYEQYF. The DNA sequence is given as TGCGCCAGCAGCCGGGGGTCGGGACAGACCTACGAGCAGTACTTC.